This passage covers 10 T cell receptor beta chains from one sample sequenced in a study of blood T cell repertoires in COVID-19. Some clones are missing from TCRdb's copy, which holds only in-frame ones; the method was immunoSEQ multiplex PCR. This table has hundreds of thousands of clones, under 90% appearing once. The specimen sequenced was PBMCs or T cells enriched from blood (not recorded which). These receptors originate from a woman aged 30 to 39 with acute COVID-19.

The chain employs TRBV2 and TRBJ2-1, with 8 positions matching TRBD2. Germline-derived CDR1 and CDR2 are SNHLY and FYNNEI. With V trimmed by 3 bases and J by 5 bases, 6 bases remained unmatched. The CDR3 spans 15 residues. As DNA, the CDR3 is TGTGCCAGCAGTGACGCGGGGGGCCGTGACAATGAGCAGTTCTTC. Amino acids: CASSDAGGRDNEQFF.

There are a few counts of this clone. V usage is TRBV3-1 (or the pseudogene TRBV3-2) and J usage is TRBJ1-2; 8 bases are shared with TRBD1. In germline, CDR1 is LGHDT, CDR2 YNNKEL (reference sequence). The V gene end was trimmed by 0 bases and the J gene end by 0 bases; junction bases not matched to a gene: 6. The CDR3 has 17 residues. The DNA of the CDR3 is TGTGCCAGCAGCCAAGAAGGGACAGGTCTGGCTAACTATGGCTACACCTTC. It translates to CASSQEGTGLANYGYTF.

As regards this clone: At one boundary the junction diverges from the germline segment, which might be a read error. The chain couples TRBV19 to TRBJ1-5, with a possible D match to TRBD1 (5 bases). Germline-derived CDR1 and CDR2 are LNHDA and SQIVND (reference sequence). The CDR3 is made up of 13 amino acids. CDR3 DNA: TGTGCGAGTAGGGTCCGGCGGGGCCAGCCCCAGCATTTT. Residues: CASRVRRGQPQHF.

J is TRBJ2-5 and V is TRBV7-2; 15 bases map to TRBD2. With 6 bases clipped from V and 5 bases from J, the junction kept 7 bases outside the gene matches. The length of the CDR3 is 16 residues. Germline assignment: CDR1 SGHTA and CDR2 FQGNSA. CDR3 sequence reads: CASSWTSGGALETQYF. Written as DNA, the CDR3 is TGTGCCAGCAGTTGGACTAGCGGGGGGGCCTTGGAGACCCAGTACTTC.

The chain links TRBV5-1 to TRBJ1-4; 10 bases align to TRBD1. With 6 bases clipped from V and 12 bases from J, the junction kept 14 bases outside the gene matches. This CDR3 is built from 15 residues. Looked up from germline, CDR1 is SGHRS and CDR2 is YFSETQ. The CDR3 loop reads CASNLGQGDVRELFF. As DNA, the CDR3 is TGCGCCAGCAATCTTGGACAGGGGGACGTGAGAGAACTGTTTTTT.

The chain joins TRBV18 to TRBJ2-7, with 7 bases lining up with TRBD1. The CDR3 spans 13 residues. In germline, CDR1 is KGHSH, CDR2 LQKENI. V shed 6 bases and J 5 bases; nucleotides not matched to a gene: 7. In nucleotides, the CDR3 is TGTGCCAGCTCCTCAAGGCAGGGGGACGAGCAGTACTTC. Amino acid sequence: CASSSRQGDEQYF.

The rearrangement uses TRBV7-6 and TRBJ1-6; tentatively, D is TRBD1 (6 bases). Germline assignment: CDR1 SGHVS and CDR2 FNYEAQ. V lost 6 bases and J 1 base, leaving 10 bases between the germline ends. The CDR3 is 15 residues long. CDR3 protein: CASSQGTSYNSPLHF. In DNA form, the CDR3 reads TGTGCCAGCAGTCAAGGGACATCCTATAATTCACCCCTCCACTTT.

This chain links TRBV7-8 with TRBJ1-3; 8 positions agree with TRBD1. This CDR3 spans 20 amino acids. The ends lost 2 bases at V and 0 bases at J; junction bases unmatched: 15. Germline V gene lookup returns CDR1 SGHVS and CDR2 FQNEAQ. CDR3 residues: CASSLRKGGTGEFSGNTIYF. The CDR3 nucleotides are TGTGCCAGCAGCTTAAGGAAAGGCGGGACAGGAGAATTCTCTGGAAACACCATATATTTT.

This sequence joins TRBV19 and TRBJ1-1; TRBD1 agrees at 7 bases. The CDR3 runs to 14 residues. CDR1 and CDR2 from the germline V gene are LNHDA and SQIVND (reference sequence). Trimming at V came to 5 bases and at J to 2 bases, leaving 5 bases not matched to a gene. The CDR3: CASSQTGANTEAFF. The CDR3 nucleotides are TGTGCCAGTAGTCAAACAGGGGCTAACACTGAAGCTTTCTTT.

This clone came up a few times. V usage is TRBV27 and J usage is TRBJ1-1; TRBD1 is a possible D gene (5 bases). The CDR3 consists of 14 residues. CDR1 and CDR2 (germline): MNHEY, SMNVEV (reference sequence). V lost 4 bases, J lost 8 bases, and 17 bases lay in between. CDR3 in amino acids: CASSSWGGLVEAFF. The CDR3 DNA sequence: TGTGCCAGCAGTTCCTGGGGGGGGTTAGTGGAAGCTTTCTTT.